The T cell receptor (beta chain) described here comes from a study of control samples from healthy donors and cancer patients. The CDR3 covers 15 residues. V gave up 5 bases and J gave up 2 bases, with 15 bases separating them. CDR1 and CDR2 (germline): SGHTA, FQGNSA. Clones were read by immunoSEQ multiplex PCR, and TCRdb kept only the in-frame ones, dropping some. The repertoire includes around 150,000 clones, about 90% of them detected once, and around 13% sits in the top ten. The source of this sequence is a man under 40 in good health. Sequenced material: blood. The chain uses TRBV7-2 and TRBJ1-1; D gene uncertain. The CDR3 is CASSSRVLKNTEAFF. Written as DNA, the CDR3 is TGTGCCAGCAGCAGCCGGGTCCTAAAAAACACTGAAGCTTTCTTT. Full variable domain (remainder filled in from reference TRBV7-2 and TRBJ1-1): GAGVSQSPSNKVTEKGKDVELRCDPISGHTALYWYRQSLGQGLEFLIYFQGNSAPDKSGLPSDRFSAERTGGSVSTLTIQRTQQEDSAVYLCASSSRVLKNTEAFFGQGTRLTVV.